A single sample is the source of the 31 T cell receptor beta chains below, sequenced in a study of shared clonotypes between healthy human individuals. Profiling relied on immunoSEQ multiplex PCR, and the TCRdb table lists in-frame clones only, not all of them. This table holds under 750,000 clones, about two thirds found once. Sequencing was done on a sample of memory CD4+ T cells sorted from blood. Subset described: CD45RA-negative fraction. The origin of the receptors is a woman aged 25 to 39 in good health.

About this clone itself: The junction does not match germline at one end; this may be a read error. This chain connects TRBV30 to TRBJ1-1; 7 bases are a match to TRBD1. Germline V gene sequence: CDR1 GTSNPN, CDR2 SVGIG (reference sequence). The CDR3 loop spans 12 amino acids. The CDR3 is CAWSPQGGPWLF. Here the CDR3 DNA reads TGTGCCTGGAGTCCTCAGGGGGGCCCATGGCTCTTT.

As DNA, the CDR3 is TGTGCCAGCAGACCGGGCCGTAAATTCCCTCCTCTGGGGAACACTGAAGCTTTCTTT. Encoded protein: CASRPGRKFPPLGNTEAFF. J is TRBJ1-1 and V is TRBV28; D unclear. Germline loops: CDR1 MDHEN, CDR2 SYDVKM. Trimming cost V 6 bases and J 1 base, with 27 bases left between them. The CDR3 covers 19 residues.

Note on this clone: The sample contains more than one DNA sequence encoding this CDR3. The chain links TRBV7-2 to TRBJ2-6; D may correspond to TRBD1 or TRBD2 (5 bases each). V lost 5 bases and J lost 1, with 9 bases in between. There are 15 residues in the CDR3. CDR1 SGHTA and CDR2 FQGNSA come from the germline V gene. The CDR3 loop reads CASSLGVSGANVLTF. CDR3 nucleotide sequence: TGTGCCAGCAGCCTGGGGGTGTCTGGGGCCAACGTCCTGACTTTC. The whole variable domain, filled in from reference TRBV7-2 and TRBJ2-6, reads GAGVSQSPSNKVTEKGKDVELRCDPISGHTALYWYRQSLGQGLEFLIYFQGNSAPDKSGLPSDRFSAERTGGSVSTLTIQRTQQEDSAVYLCASSLGVSGANVLTFGAGSRLTVL.

The CDR3 reads CASSGSGNYEQFF. Here the CDR3 DNA reads TGTGCCAGCAGTGGTAGCGGGAACTATGAGCAGTTCTTC. The genes are TRBV2 and TRBJ2-1; 8 bases align to TRBD2. Germline V lookup: CDR1 SNHLY, CDR2 FYNNEI. V trimming: 4 bases; J trimming: 8 bases; junction bases outside the gene matches: 4. This CDR3 has 13 residues. The full variable domain, rest sourced from reference TRBV2 and TRBJ2-1, is EPEVTQTPSHQVTQMGQEVILRCVPISNHLYFYWYRQILGQKVEFLVSFYNNEISEKSEIFDDQFSVERPDGSNFTLKIRSTKLEDSAMYFCASSGSGNYEQFFGPGTRLTVL.

The chain is built from TRBV25-1 and TRBJ2-7; D not resolved. Trimming took off 3 bases at V and 3 bases at J, with 9 bases between the two ends. Germline lookup yields CDR1 MGHDK and CDR2 SYGVNS. The length of the CDR3 is 13 residues. The CDR3 loop reads CASSDQRNYEQYF. CDR3 nucleotide sequence: TGTGCCAGCAGTGACCAGCGTAACTACGAGCAGTACTTC.

Note on this clone: The same CDR3 also results from other DNA sequences found in this sample. The rearrangement links TRBV4-2 to TRBJ1-2; D not certain. Germline V gene data show CDR1 as LGHNA and CDR2 as YNFKEQ. CDR3 length equals 14 residues. V was trimmed by 0 bases and J by 0 bases, leaving 5 bases between them. The CDR3 nucleotides are TGTGCCAGCAGCCAAGATAACACTAACTATGGCTACACCTTC. Its translation is CASSQDNTNYGYTF.

This chain uses TRBV21-1 with TRBJ2-5; no DNA check was done on the table's D call, TRBD2. TRBV21-1 is deemed a pseudogene. CDR3 length equals 13 residues. The CDR3 here is CASRKGGEGTQYF. For the CDR3, the DNA is TGTGCCAGCAGGAAAGGGGGAGAGGGGACCCAGTACTTC.

This clone was detected ten times or more. This rearrangement joins TRBV5-4 to TRBJ1-2; 9 nucleotides agree with TRBD1. Per the germline V gene, CDR1 is SGHNT and CDR2 is YYREEE (reference sequence). V was clipped by 3 bases and J by 4 bases; unmatched bases: 7. CDR3 size: 15 residues. The CDR3 spells CASSSQGARGYGYTF. As DNA, the CDR3 is TGTGCCAGCAGCTCACAGGGGGCGCGTGGCTATGGCTACACCTTC.

The J gene is TRBJ2-7, the V gene TRBV9; perhaps TRBD1 as D (5 bases). Deletions cut 7 bases from V and 6 bases from J, with 20 bases between. The CDR3 contains 14 residues. The germline V gene encodes CDR1 SGDLS and CDR2 YYNGEE. As DNA, the CDR3 is TGTGCCAGCGGTCAGGGTGATAGCCGACCCGAGCAGTACTTC. This translates into CASGQGDSRPEQYF.

This clone was counted between two and nine times. This sequence joins TRBV15 and TRBJ1-1; the D gene is possibly TRBD1 (5 bases). In germline, CDR1 is LNHNV, CDR2 YYDKDF (reference sequence). V lost 3 bases and J lost 1, with 15 bases in between. The CDR3 is 16 residues long. The CDR3 DNA reads as TGTGCCACCAGCAGGGGTTCAGGGAGGGCGAACACTGAAGCTTTCTTT. Amino acid sequence: CATSRGSGRANTEAFF.

The chain is built from TRBV19 and TRBJ1-3; D is unclear. This CDR3 is built from 13 residues. The V gene lost 2 bases and the J gene lost 2 bases, with 4 bases spanning the gap. The germline gives CDR1 LNHDA, CDR2 SQIVND (reference sequence). The CDR3 sequence: CASSINPGNTIYF. In DNA form, the CDR3 reads TGTGCCAGTAGTATAAACCCTGGAAACACCATATATTTT.

V usage is TRBV7-9 and J usage is TRBJ1-4; 7 bases fit TRBD1. The CDR3 contains 15 residues. The V and J ends lost 4 bases and 8 bases, in that order; junction bases with no gene match: 10. CDR1 is SEHNR and CDR2 is FQNEAQ in the germline V gene (reference sequence). The CDR3 is CASSSDTGVGEKLFF. The CDR3 DNA reads TGTGCCAGCAGCTCGGACACAGGGGTTGGAGAAAAACTGTTTTTT. Full variable domain (outside the CDR3, taken from reference TRBV7-9 and TRBJ1-4): DTGVSQNPRHKITKRGQNVTFRCDPISEHNRLYWYRQTLGQGPEFLTYFQNEAQLEKSRLLSDRFSAERPKGSFSTLEIQRTEQGDSAMYLCASSSDTGVGEKLFFGSGTQLSVL.

This chain joins TRBV6-5 and TRBJ1-1; tentatively, D is TRBD1 (5 bases). Germline V CDR1 and CDR2: MNHEY, SVGAGI. V lost 7 bases and J 10 bases, leaving 22 bases between the germline ends. This CDR3 is built from 14 residues. Here the CDR3 DNA reads TGTGCCAGCATTAAACCGGGACCCGCTTCACGAGCTTTCTTT. This translates into CASIKPGPASRAFF.

This chain connects TRBV14 to TRBJ1-1, with TRBD1 as a possible D gene (5 bases). Deletions cut 0 bases from V and 3 bases from J, with 11 bases between. Germline CDR1 reads SGHDN; CDR2 reads FVKESK. The CDR3 has 15 residues. The CDR3 sequence is CASSQDGGGYTEAFF. In DNA form, the CDR3 reads TGTGCCAGCAGCCAAGATGGGGGGGGATACACTGAAGCTTTCTTT.

This chain links TRBV25-1 with TRBJ2-2, with 7 bases fitting TRBD1. Per germline, CDR1 MGHDK and CDR2 SYGVNS. The CDR3 loop spans 15 amino acids. V was pared by 8 bases and J by 3 bases, with 9 bases of the junction left unmatched. DNA for the CDR3: TGTGCCAGCGCGAGCCGGGACAGCTACACCGGGGAGCTGTTTTTT. This translates into CASASRDSYTGELFF.

The chain links TRBV5-1 to TRBJ2-5; D possibly corresponds to TRBD2 (6 bases). CDR3 size: 16 residues. The V end was cut by 4 bases, the J end by 1 base, with 17 bases between. CDR1 SGHRS and CDR2 YFSETQ come from the germline V gene. CDR3 DNA sequence: TGCGCCAGCAGCCCTATTTTGCGGGGCGCCCAAGAGACCCAGTACTTC. It translates to CASSPILRGAQETQYF.

This clone was recorded at least ten times. The rearrangement uses TRBV6-4 and TRBJ1-2; 7 positions agree with TRBD1. The germline V gene encodes CDR1 MRHNA and CDR2 SNTAGT. Trimming took 3 bases from V and 4 from J; bases not matched to a gene: 11. This CDR3 comprises 16 residues. This CDR3 reads CASSERGTGARYGYTF. CDR3 coding DNA: TGTGCCAGCAGTGAAAGAGGAACAGGGGCACGCTATGGCTACACCTTC.

The chain links TRBV6-5 to TRBJ2-7, with D perhaps TRBD2 (5 bases). V was pared by 0 bases and J by 3 bases, with 15 bases between. CDR3 length equals 16 residues. Germline-derived CDR1 and CDR2 are MNHEY and SVGAGI. CDR3 DNA sequence: TGTGCCAGCAGTTACTCGTTCGGGAAGACTGGCTACGAGCAGTACTTC. Residues: CASSYSFGKTGYEQYF.

This chain links TRBV18 with TRBJ1-2, with a tentative D call TRBD1 (5 bases). V was pared by 6 bases and J by 3 bases, with 11 bases between. Looked up from germline, CDR1 is KGHSH and CDR2 is LQKENI. The CDR3 totals 13 residues. CDR3 sequence: CASSHRDDYGYTF. The CDR3 DNA follows: TGTGCCAGCTCGCACCGGGACGACTATGGCTACACCTTC.

The J gene is TRBJ2-3, the V gene TRBV23-1; D might be TRBD1 or TRBD2, each matching 5 bases. TRBV23-1 qualifies as an ORF whose function is uncertain. This CDR3 spans 15 amino acids. Between the trimmed V and J ends, which lost 11 bases and 1 base, there was a span of 19 bases. The CDR3, as DNA: TGCGCCGGCCTCAGTGGGGGTCGGCGCACAGATACGCAGTATTTT. It codes for CAGLSGGRRTDTQYF.

The J gene is TRBJ1-4, the V gene TRBV30; 11 positions match TRBD1. J gave up 7 bases and V 6 bases, and 7 bases lay outside the gene matches. Germline CDR1 reads GTSNPN; CDR2 reads SVGIG (reference sequence). The CDR3 is 14 residues long. The CDR3 nucleotides are TGTGCCTGTACCTTCGGGACAGGGGGTGAAAAACTGTTTTTT. Its protein is CACTFGTGGEKLFF.

The V and J genes are TRBV5-4 and TRBJ2-4; possibly TRBD1 for D (6 bases). This CDR3 region has 15 residues. Germline CDR1 is SGHNT and CDR2 is YYREEE (reference sequence). V lost 2 bases and J lost 0, with 9 bases in between. The CDR3 protein is CASSLGGAAKNIQYF. Written as DNA, the CDR3 is TGTGCCAGCAGCTTAGGGGGAGCAGCCAAAAACATTCAGTACTTC.

A remark on this clone: Relative to the germline gene, one junction end is altered; a read error may explain this. The V call is TRBV18, the J call TRBJ2-7; TRBD2 agrees at 7 bases. CDR3 length: 16 amino acids. CDR1 is KGHSH and CDR2 is LQKENI in the germline V gene. This chain's CDR3 is CASSPRGEGGAYEQYF. The CDR3 coding sequence is TGTGCCAGCTCTCCACGGGGAGAGGGAGGGGCCTACGAGCAGTACTTC.

V usage is TRBV27 and J usage is TRBJ2-7; 9 bases map to TRBD1. Losses at the gene ends were 4 bases for V and 1 base for J; bases not matched to a gene: 11. This CDR3 spans 17 amino acids. Germline CDR1 and CDR2: MNHEY and SMNVEV (reference sequence). The CDR3 DNA is TGTGCCAGCAGTTCATTTATTACCGGGACAGGGTCCTACGAGCAGTACTTC. The encoded protein is CASSSFITGTGSYEQYF.

This chain's CDR3 is CASSRIGGRETEAFF. The CDR3 DNA reads as TGTGCCAGCAGCCGTATCGGGGGGCGCGAGACTGAAGCTTTCTTT. This sequence joins TRBV9 and TRBJ1-1, with D tentatively TRBD1 (6 bases). Germline V CDR1 and CDR2: SGDLS, YYNGEE. The CDR3 loop spans 15 amino acids. V lost 4 bases and J lost 5, with 18 bases in between.

V gene TRBV20-1 combines with J gene TRBJ1-2; unclear D gene. Germline CDR1 reads DFQATT; CDR2 reads SNEGSKA (reference sequence). This CDR3 region has 9 residues. The V end lost 3 bases, the J end lost 13 bases, and 9 bases lay between the germline ends. The CDR3 region has the DNA TGCAGTGCTAGTCTCAATTCCACCTTC. This sequence encodes CSASLNSTF.

This chain links TRBV28 with TRBJ2-1, with D tentatively TRBD2 (6 bases). The CDR3 spans 14 residues. In germline, CDR1 is MDHEN, CDR2 SYDVKM. The V end was cut by 3 bases, the J end by 7 bases, with 13 bases between. The CDR3: CASSFGGGKNEQFF. The CDR3 DNA reads as TGTGCCAGCAGTTTTGGGGGAGGTAAGAATGAGCAGTTCTTC.

The CDR3 reads CASNPESNTQYF. The CDR3 nucleotides are TGTGCCAGCAACCCCGAGAGTAATACGCAGTATTTT. The chain carries TRBV2 and TRBJ2-3; D is unclear. Germline V gene data show CDR1 as SNHLY and CDR2 as FYNNEI. CDR3 size: 12 residues. The V end was cut by 7 bases, the J end by 7 bases, with 12 bases between.

The chain employs TRBV11-2 and TRBJ1-2; D remains unclear. Germline V gene lookup returns CDR1 SGHAT and CDR2 FQNNGV. The CDR3 length is 14 residues. V was clipped by 6 bases and J by 3 bases, with 14 bases between them. CDR3 nucleotide sequence: TGTGCCAGCAGTCCCGCGGTTTCGGACTATGGCTACACCTTC. Translating gives CASSPAVSDYGYTF.

A word on this clone: A much more abundant neighbour one base away suggests this may be a read error. The rearrangement links TRBV19 to TRBJ2-5; D is ambiguous. The J call may be in error: the DNA end matches TRBJ2-7 better. CDR1 LNHDA and CDR2 SQIVND come from the germline V gene (reference sequence). The CDR3 has 11 amino acids. CDR3 sequence: CASSMGYEQYF. In DNA form, the CDR3 reads TGTGCCAGTAGTATGGGGTACGAGCAGTACTTC.

The CDR3 loop reads CASSSPRQGVFSPLHF. CDR3 nucleotides: TGTGCCAGCAGCTCGCCTCGACAGGGGGTATTTTCACCCCTCCACTTT. V gene TRBV28 combines with J gene TRBJ1-6, with 9 bases lining up with TRBD1. Trimming removed 6 bases from V and 9 bases from J; junction bases left unmatched: 12. This CDR3 is built from 16 residues. Germline V CDR1 and CDR2: MDHEN, SYDVKM.